The 25 T cell receptor beta chains listed next were all sequenced from one sample in a study of molecular identifiers for immune sequencing clone quantification. TCRdb reprocessed the PCR reads with MiXCR, giving one entry per CDR3 protein. Of 75,000 to 100,000 distinct CDR3 sequences in the sample, over 15% were seen once. Sample: naive CD8+ T cells from blood, with Jurkat cell RNA spiked in. This sample's subset: FACS-sorted CD8+CD4-CCR7+CD45RA+ naive T cells. The receptors shown here come from a human donor in good health. Some libraries in this study had Jurkat cell RNA spiked in.

Details on this clonotype: At one end, the junction sequence differs from germline, possibly due to a read error. The J gene is TRBJ2-7, the V gene TRBV5-5; 10 bases agree with TRBD1. This CDR3 spans 14 amino acids. The germline V gene has CDR1 SGHKS and CDR2 YYEKEE (reference sequence). CDR3 DNA: TGTGCCAGCAGAACCGGGACAGGGGCCTACGGGCAGTACTTC. This encodes CASRTGTGAYGQYF.

This clonotype came up many times. The genes are TRBV4-1 and TRBJ2-1; 10 bases align to TRBD2. This CDR3 is 16 amino acids long. CDR1 is MGHRA, CDR2 YSYEKL, per germline. Trimming at V came to 1 base and at J to 9 bases, leaving 9 bases not matched to a gene. DNA for the CDR3: TGCGCCAGCAGCCAAGCCTCGGCTAGCGGGAGAGGTGAGCAGTTCTTC. It specifies CASSQASASGRGEQFF.

This clonotype was counted many times. The rearrangement joins TRBV7-2 to TRBJ2-2, with TRBD2 as a possible D gene (5 bases). The CDR3 has 14 amino acids. Germline loops: CDR1 SGHTA, CDR2 FQGNSA. Trimming pared 3 bases from V and 5 bases from J, leaving 10 bases between. For the CDR3, the DNA is TGTGCCAGCAGCTTCGGAGGTGGTACCGGGGAGCTGTTTTTT. This gives the protein CASSFGGGTGELFF. The full variable domain, with the rest looked up from reference TRBV7-2 and TRBJ2-2, is GAGVSQSPSNKVTEKGKDVELRCDPISGHTALYWYRQSLGQGLEFLIYFQGNSAPDKSGLPSDRFSAERTGGSVSTLTIQRTQQEDSAVYLCASSFGGGTGELFFGEGSRLTVL.

This clonotype occurred many times. This sequence joins TRBV2 and TRBJ2-1, with 9 positions matching TRBD2. The germline CDR1 and CDR2 sequences are SNHLY and FYNNEI. The CDR3 runs to 14 residues. V was pared by 6 bases and J by 3 bases, with 3 bases of the junction left unmatched. The CDR3 nucleotides read TGTGCCAGCAGAGGGACTAGCTTCTACAATGAGCAGTTCTTC. Amino acid sequence: CASRGTSFYNEQFF.

At least ten counts were recorded for this clonotype. This chain joins TRBV3-1 and TRBJ1-1; D unclear. V gave up 0 bases and J gave up 2 bases, with 7 bases separating them. The germline V gene encodes CDR1 LGHDT and CDR2 YNNKEL (reference sequence). CDR3 size: 14 residues. The CDR3 loop reads CASSQDMYNTEAFF. The DNA of the CDR3 is TGTGCCAGCAGCCAAGATATGTACAACACTGAAGCTTTCTTT.

This clonotype was found many times. The chain couples TRBV27 to TRBJ2-3; D remains unclear. This CDR3 is built from 13 residues. Germline CDR1 MNHEY, CDR2 SMNVEV (reference sequence). The V gene lost 5 bases and the J gene lost 5 bases, with 11 bases spanning the gap. The CDR3 sequence: CASSLLKGDTQYF. As DNA, the CDR3 is TGTGCCAGCAGTCTCCTGAAGGGAGATACGCAGTATTTT.

This clonotype was recorded at least ten times. The chain links TRBV9 to TRBJ2-4; 10 bases map to TRBD2. The CDR3 has 15 amino acids. CDR1 and CDR2 from the germline V gene are SGDLS and YYNGEE. Germline trimming cut 3 bases from V and 8 bases from J; bases unmatched to any gene: 8. The CDR3 DNA sequence: TGTGCCAGCAGCGGGGGTTCTAGCGGGAGTGACATTCAGTACTTC. This gives the protein CASSGGSSGSDIQYF.

The sample holds many counts of this clonotype. The rearrangement uses TRBV3-1 and TRBJ1-4; D uncertain. The CDR3 has 13 amino acids. Deletions cut 4 bases from V and 4 bases from J, with 7 bases between. Germline V gene data show CDR1 as LGHDT and CDR2 as YNNKEL (reference sequence). The CDR3 here is CASSPEDNEKLFF. The CDR3, as DNA: TGTGCCAGCAGCCCAGAGGATAATGAAAAACTGTTTTTT.

In this sample, this clonotype turned up many times. The CDR3 DNA reads as TGTGCCAGCAGCCTAGAAGGCGGCGAGCAGTACTTC. Translation gives CASSLEGGEQYF. The V gene is TRBV7-6, the J gene TRBJ2-7; D gene uncertain. Germline CDR1 SGHVS, CDR2 FNYEAQ. The CDR3 extends over 12 amino acids. Trimming stripped 5 bases from V and 6 bases from J, with 11 bases between.

This clonotype occurred many times. The rearrangement uses TRBV30 and TRBJ1-2; 7 bases line up with TRBD1. CDR3 length: 17 residues. Germline assignment: CDR1 GTSNPN and CDR2 SVGIG (reference sequence). Germline trimming cut 4 bases from V and 1 base from J; bases unmatched to any gene: 15. The CDR3 DNA reads TGTGCCTGGACCCCCGGACAGGCCTTTCCCAGTAACTATGGCTACACCTTC. Its translation: CAWTPGQAFPSNYGYTF.

This chain connects TRBV5-1 to TRBJ2-1; weak D call: TRBD2 (7 bases). Trimming shortened V by 4 bases and J by 0 bases, and 29 bases separated the two germline ends. In germline, CDR1 is SGHRS, CDR2 YFSETQ. This CDR3 spans 21 amino acids. The CDR3 reads CASSPLEGGLAVPISYNEQFF. The CDR3 DNA reads as TGCGCCAGCAGCCCCTTGGAGGGGGGGCTAGCGGTCCCTATCTCCTACAATGAGCAGTTCTTC.

This clonotype was detected ten times or more. V usage is TRBV20-1 and J usage is TRBJ1-1, with D unresolved. Trimming removed 6 bases from V and 0 bases from J, with 11 bases in between. There are 13 residues in the CDR3. Germline V CDR1 and CDR2: DFQATT, SNEGSKA (reference sequence). The CDR3 loop is CSAPRVMNTEAFF. CDR3 sequence (DNA): TGCAGTGCCCCACGCGTCATGAACACTGAAGCTTTCTTT.

Of note for this clonotype: Given a much more abundant clone one base away, this may be a read error. The V gene is TRBV9, the J gene TRBJ2-2; no clear D gene. The CDR3 covers 12 residues. The germline V and J ends were trimmed by 10 bases and 6 bases, with 13 bases remaining between them. CDR1 and CDR2 from the germline V gene are SGDLS and YYNGEE. Here the CDR3 DNA reads TGTGCCGGCACCCATAAAGCCGGGGAGCTGTTTTTT. The encoded protein is CAGTHKAGELFF.

This clonotype was seen at least ten times. The J gene is TRBJ2-7, the V gene TRBV4-3; a weak D match, TRBD1 (5 bases). The CDR3 covers 16 residues. Per the germline V gene, CDR1 is LGHNA and CDR2 is YSLEER. Trimming stripped 0 bases from V and 4 bases from J, with 16 bases between. CDR3 region: CASSQDPAGNLYEQYF. The CDR3 nucleotides are TGCGCCAGCAGCCAAGATCCAGCAGGGAATCTTTACGAGCAGTACTTC.

With respect to this clonotype: The CDR3 end shows no conserved phenylalanine or tryptophan, and so a read error is likely. This chain joins TRBV4-1 and TRBJ2-3; TRBD2 aligns across 9 bases. This CDR3 has 16 residues. Germline lookup yields CDR1 MGHRA and CDR2 YSYEKL. V dropped 4 bases and J dropped 2; count of bases not matched to a gene: 7. This CDR3 reads CASSRPLAGPTDTQYS. CDR3 DNA sequence: TGCGCCAGCAGCCGACCACTAGCGGGCCCCACAGATACGCAGTATTCT.

In its sample, this clonotype was seen many times. The chain carries TRBV4-3 and TRBJ2-5; 9 nucleotides match TRBD1. The CDR3 is 16 amino acids. Germline V gene sequence: CDR1 LGHNA, CDR2 YSLEER. The J segment lost 5 bases and the V segment lost 0 bases, leaving 7 bases of the junction unmatched. The CDR3 loop is CASSQDFDRGGETQYF. The CDR3 bases are TGCGCCAGCAGCCAAGATTTCGACAGGGGGGGGGAGACCCAGTACTTC.

This clonotype was found a few times. V and J are TRBV4-1 and TRBJ2-2; D not resolved. The V end was cut by 3 bases, the J end by 1 base, with 9 bases between. The CDR3 covers 15 residues. Germline V gene lookup returns CDR1 MGHRA and CDR2 YSYEKL. The DNA of the CDR3 is TGCGCCAGCAGCCACGAGGACGGGAACACCGGGGAGCTGTTTTTT. Residues: CASSHEDGNTGELFF.

This clonotype has at least ten counts. The rearrangement links TRBV7-6 to TRBJ2-3, with 13 nucleotides matching TRBD2. Unmatched junction bases numbered 10, after V lost 4 bases and J lost 9 bases. Germline V gene sequence: CDR1 SGHVS, CDR2 FNYEAQ. This CDR3 spans 16 amino acids. Here the CDR3 DNA reads TGTGCCAGCAGCTGGGTGACTAGCGGGGGGTCAAAGACGCAGTATTTT. Protein product: CASSWVTSGGSKTQYF.

This clonotype was seen at least ten times. The chain has TRBV12-3 or TRBV12-4 and TRBJ2-1; 7 bases map to TRBD2. The CDR3 length is 16 residues. The V gene end was trimmed by 6 bases and the J gene end by 8 bases; junction bases not matched to a gene: 16. CDR3 nucleotides: TGTGCCAGCAGGGGGGAAGCGGGGATGGGTTACGATGAGCAGTTCTTC. Its protein product is CASRGEAGMGYDEQFF.

At least ten counts were recorded for this clonotype. J is TRBJ2-5 and V is TRBV19; 13 bases line up with TRBD2. Germline V CDR1 and CDR2: LNHDA, SQIVND (reference sequence). V was pared by 4 bases and J by 2 bases, with 13 bases of the junction left unmatched. The CDR3 extends over 19 amino acids. CDR3 nucleotide sequence: TGTGCCAGTAGTACGGGGGCGCAACTAGCGGGAGGGCCGCAAGAGACCCAGTACTTC. Its translation is CASSTGAQLAGGPQETQYF. Using reference TRBV19 and TRBJ2-5 for the parts outside the CDR3, the full variable domain is DGGITQSPKYLFRKEGQNVTLSCEQNLNHDAMYWYRQDPGQGLRLIYYSQIVNDFQKGDIAEGYSVSREKKESFPLTVTSAQKNPTAFYLCASSTGAQLAGGPQETQYFGPGTRLLVL.

This clonotype was seen repeatedly, ten times or more. The CDR3: CASRVTGKFNQPQHF. CDR3 nucleotides: TGTGCCAGTAGGGTAACAGGGAAATTCAATCAGCCCCAGCATTTT. The genes are TRBV19 and TRBJ1-5; maybe TRBD1 (6 bases). V was pared by 6 bases and J by 3 bases, with 15 bases between. The CDR3 runs 15 residues. The germline V gene has CDR1 LNHDA and CDR2 SQIVND (reference sequence).

This clonotype was seen at least ten times. The chain is built from TRBV27 and TRBJ2-7, with D possibly matching TRBD1 (5 bases). Trimming cost V 3 bases and J 0 bases, with 12 bases left between them. CDR3 length equals 15 residues. Per germline, CDR1 MNHEY and CDR2 SMNVEV (reference sequence). CDR3 amino acids: CASSLEQASSYEQYF. In nucleotides, the CDR3 is TGTGCCAGCAGTTTGGAACAGGCGAGCTCCTACGAGCAGTACTTC.

This clonotype occurred many times. The chain is built from TRBV4-3 and TRBJ2-3, with TRBD2 matching over 16 bases. CDR3 length equals 20 residues. With 0 bases clipped from V and 4 bases from J, the junction kept 10 bases outside the gene matches. Germline V gives CDR1 LGHNA, CDR2 YSLEER. The CDR3 reads CASSQDRGLGLAGGADTQYF. The CDR3, as DNA: TGCGCCAGCAGCCAAGATCGTGGGTTGGGACTAGCGGGAGGGGCAGATACGCAGTATTTT.

This clonotype was observed many times. The gene calls are TRBV6-6 and TRBJ1-1; no firm D call. CDR1 MNHNY and CDR2 SVGAGI come from the germline V gene (reference sequence). V dropped 5 bases and J dropped 2 bases, with 3 bases sitting between them. The CDR3 spans 11 residues. CDR3 bases: TGTGCCAGCAGTGGCAACACTGAAGCTTTCTTT. Amino acid sequence: CASSGNTEAFF.

This clonotype was detected only a few times. J is TRBJ2-1 and V is TRBV14; D gene unclear. Trimming removed 4 bases from V and 2 bases from J, with 6 bases in between. CDR1 is SGHDN and CDR2 is FVKESK in the germline V gene. The CDR3 loop spans 13 amino acids. CDR3 nucleotides: TGTGCCAGCAGCCCCATCCCCTACAATGAGCAGTTCTTC. Protein: CASSPIPYNEQFF.